The 30 T cell receptor beta chains below all came from one sample that was sequenced in a study of response to subunit inactivated influenza vaccine listed by TCRdb under 2018. The library relied on RT-PCR. The instrument was an Illumina HiSeq 2500. TCRdb ran its own pipeline on the public reads, namely fastp trimming at Q25 and MiXCR clone calling, and kept in-frame beta chains. Every entry covers one CDR3 protein and lists the most common genes and DNA from its rows. The sample records around 600,000 distinct CDR3 sequences, roughly 10% of which are singletons. The ten most abundant clones make up approximately 11% of the sample. The same specimen was also included in a second study, on T cells expressing NK-cell markers. Per that second paper: 5'RACE template switching, by which a universal primer site and unique molecular identifiers were added, was used to make TCR beta cDNA libraries.

The input for sequencing was PBMCs from blood, taken on the day of vaccination. The receptor source for this set is a man aged 50 or older who received an inactivated influenza vaccine. Donor details come from another sample of the same person, matched by shared clones.

This chain joins TRBV5-1 and TRBJ2-3, with 14 bases fitting TRBD2. Germline trimming cut 3 bases from V and 1 base from J; bases unmatched to any gene: 10. The CDR3 consists of 19 residues. The germline V gene has CDR1 SGHRS and CDR2 YFSETQ. The CDR3 nucleotides read TGCGCCAGCAGCTCGGCTGGGACTAGCGGGAGATGGGGCACAGATACGCAGTATTTT. Translated, it gives CASSSAGTSGRWGTDTQYF.

This clonotype was observed a single time. A much larger clone differs by one base, so this may be a read error. The CDR3, as DNA: TGTGCCTGCAGTAATCGGCATGAGCAGTTCTTC. Its translation is CACSNRHEQFF. The chain carries TRBV6-2 or TRBV6-3 and TRBJ2-1, with no clear D. The CDR3 covers 11 residues. Per germline, CDR1 MNHEY and CDR2 SVGEGT.

This clonotype was seen at least ten times. This sequence joins TRBV9 and TRBJ2-7; D is uncertain. The CDR3 consists of 13 residues. The V gene's germline CDR1 is SGDLS and CDR2 YYNGEE. The ends were cut back, 2 bases at V and 6 bases at J, with 12 bases in the middle. The CDR3 DNA reads as TGTGCCAGCAGCGTTGGAATGGTGAGCGAGCAGTACTTC. Amino acid sequence: CASSVGMVSEQYF.

This clonotype was seen many times. This CDR3 is CASSGQGSSYEQYF. The CDR3 DNA is TGCGCCAGCTCGGGACAGGGGAGCTCCTACGAGCAGTACTTC. V gene TRBV5-1 combines with J gene TRBJ2-7; 10 nucleotides align to TRBD1. CDR1 SGHRS and CDR2 YFSETQ come from the germline V gene. This CDR3 is 14 amino acids long. With V trimmed by 7 bases and J by 0 bases, 4 bases remained unmatched.

The sample holds many counts of this clonotype. The chain carries TRBV7-2 and TRBJ2-5, with 9 bases identical to TRBD2. The CDR3 sequence is 15 residues long. Germline V gives CDR1 SGHTA, CDR2 FQGNSA. The ends lost 3 bases at V and 5 bases at J; junction bases unmatched: 7. CDR3 nucleotide sequence: TGTGCCAGCAGCTTTCTAGCGGGAACTCCGGAGACCCAGTACTTC. As protein: CASSFLAGTPETQYF.

This clonotype was seen ten or more times. The rearrangement joins TRBV12-3 or TRBV12-4 to TRBJ2-3; 11 bases align to TRBD2. The CDR3 covers 15 residues. Trimming cost V 6 bases and J 3 bases; bases outside gene matches: 5. Here the CDR3 reads CASRLTSGGTDTQYF. The DNA for the CDR3 is TGTGCCAGCAGACTAACTAGCGGGGGTACAGATACGCAGTATTTT.

The V and J genes are TRBV7-9 and TRBJ2-3; D is unclear. Germline lookup yields CDR1 SEHNR and CDR2 FQNEAQ (reference sequence). There are 16 residues in the CDR3. Trimming took off 7 bases at V and 6 bases at J, with 23 bases between the two ends. The CDR3 here is CASTSFGQGVSDTQYF. The CDR3, as DNA: TGTGCCAGCACCTCCTTCGGGCAAGGTGTCTCGGATACGCAGTATTTT. Filled out from reference TRBV7-9 and TRBJ2-3, the complete variable domain reads DTGVSQNPRHKITKRGQNVTFRCDPISEHNRLYWYRQTLGQGPEFLTYFQNEAQLEKSRLLSDRFSAERPKGSFSTLEIQRTEQGDSAMYLCASTSFGQGVSDTQYFGPGTRLTVL.

This sequence joins TRBV7-9 and TRBJ1-1; the match to TRBD1 covers 8 bases. Germline CDR1 reads SEHNR; CDR2 reads FQNEAQ (reference sequence). After removal of 6 bases from V and 4 bases from J, the junction contained 7 bases not matched to a gene. This CDR3 contains 14 residues. DNA for the CDR3: TGTGCCAGCAGACAGGGGGAAGGAAGCACTGAAGCTTTCTTT. Its protein product is CASRQGEGSTEAFF. Complete variable domain (other parts from reference TRBV7-9 and TRBJ1-1): DTGVSQNPRHKITKRGQNVTFRCDPISEHNRLYWYRQTLGQGPEFLTYFQNEAQLEKSRLLSDRFSAERPKGSFSTLEIQRTEQGDSAMYLCASRQGEGSTEAFFGQGTRLTVV.

This clonotype occurred a few times. The J gene is TRBJ1-6, the V gene TRBV5-1; 8 nucleotides agree with TRBD1. This CDR3 region has 15 residues. V shed 0 bases, J shed 12 bases, and the junction held 8 bases outside the gene matches. CDR1 SGHRS and CDR2 YFSETQ come from the germline V gene. CDR3 sequence reads: CASSLGPGQDRPLHF. The CDR3 DNA reads as TGCGCCAGCAGCTTGGGTCCGGGACAGGATCGACCCCTCCACTTT. Drawing the rest from reference TRBV5-1 and TRBJ1-6, the complete variable domain is KAGVTQTPRYLIKTRGQQVTLSCSPISGHRSVSWYQQTPGQGLQFLFEYFSETQRNKGNFPGRFSGRQFSNSRSEMNVSTLELGDSALYLCASSLGPGQDRPLHFGNGTRLTVT.

There are a few counts of this clonotype. V is TRBV19 and J is TRBJ2-1; tentatively, D is TRBD2 (5 bases). Between the trimmed V and J ends, which lost 5 bases and 0 bases, there was a span of 14 bases. Germline assignment: CDR1 LNHDA and CDR2 SQIVND (reference sequence). There are 16 residues in the CDR3. The DNA of the CDR3 is TGTGCCAGTAGTCAACGGGGTCTCGTCTCCTACAATGAGCAGTTCTTC. As protein: CASSQRGLVSYNEQFF.

This rearrangement joins TRBV6-5 to TRBJ1-1, with D perhaps TRBD1 (6 bases). Germline-derived CDR1 and CDR2 are MNHEY and SVGAGI. Trimming removed 10 bases from V and 5 bases from J, with 20 bases in between. The CDR3 covers 14 residues. The CDR3 is CATNLGQRVTEAFF. CDR3 bases: TGTGCCACCAATTTAGGACAGCGCGTTACTGAAGCTTTCTTT.

This chain links TRBV7-2 with TRBJ1-6, with D unclear. CDR3 length: 16 amino acids. Trimming shortened V by 5 bases and J by 0 bases, and 11 bases separated the two germline ends. Per germline, CDR1 SGHTA and CDR2 FQGNSA. In nucleotides, the CDR3 is TGTGCCAGCAGCATGTATTGGAGCTCCTATAATTCACCCCTCCACTTT. Translation gives CASSMYWSSYNSPLHF.

Only a few counts were recorded for this clonotype. The chain is built from TRBV6-2 or TRBV6-3 and TRBJ2-7, with TRBD1 matching 8 bases. CDR1 and CDR2 (germline): MNHEY, SVGEGT. V gave up 1 base and J gave up 3 bases; unmatched junction bases: 2. The CDR3 totals 14 residues. The CDR3 DNA reads as TGTGCCAGCAGTTACTGGACAGGGAGCTACGAGCAGTACTTC. It encodes CASSYWTGSYEQYF.

The V and J genes are TRBV9 and TRBJ2-7; 8 bases fit TRBD2. The CDR3 has 15 residues. V was pared by 4 bases and J by 0 bases, with 6 bases of the junction left unmatched. The germline gives CDR1 SGDLS, CDR2 YYNGEE. This CDR3 is CASSLSGTFSYEQYF. The CDR3 nucleotides read TGTGCCAGCAGCCTTAGCGGGACCTTCTCCTACGAGCAGTACTTC.

This clonotype was observed a few times. The chain has TRBV11-2 and TRBJ2-1, with TRBD2 matching over 9 bases. Losses at the gene ends were 3 bases for V and 2 bases for J; bases not matched to a gene: 5. The CDR3 spans 16 residues. CDR1 is SGHAT and CDR2 is FQNNGV in the germline V gene. CDR3 region: CASSFLAGAPYNEQFF. The CDR3 DNA reads as TGTGCCAGCAGCTTTTTAGCGGGGGCCCCCTACAATGAGCAGTTCTTC.

The chain has TRBV5-1 and TRBJ2-2; weak D call: TRBD1 (6 bases). The germline V and J ends were trimmed by 5 bases and 5 bases, with 10 bases remaining between them. The germline V gene has CDR1 SGHRS and CDR2 YFSETQ. The CDR3 totals 13 residues. The CDR3 sequence is CASSKTGTGELFF. The DNA of the CDR3 is TGCGCCAGCAGTAAAACAGGGACCGGGGAGCTGTTTTTT.

The V and J genes are TRBV7-2 and TRBJ2-1, with 8 bases fitting TRBD2. The CDR3 has 13 residues. Germline CDR1 reads SGHTA; CDR2 reads FQGNSA. V lost 2 bases, J lost 8 bases, and 2 bases stayed unmatched. CDR3 DNA: TGTGCCAGCAGCTTAATAGCGGGGTATGAGCAGTTCTTC. Amino acids: CASSLIAGYEQFF.

This chain joins TRBV7-9 and TRBJ2-7, with a weak D call TRBD2 (5 bases). The germline CDR1 and CDR2 sequences are SEHNR and FQNEAQ (reference sequence). The CDR3 has 15 amino acids. The V and J ends lost 5 bases and 4 bases respectively, with 18 bases between them. CDR3 coding DNA: TGTGCCAGCAGCCCAGGACTTACAAACGGATACGAGCAGTACTTC. It codes for CASSPGLTNGYEQYF.

The chain couples TRBV2 to TRBJ2-2; no firm D call. Between the trimmed V and J ends, which lost 5 bases and 6 bases, there was a span of 10 bases. The CDR3 loop spans 13 amino acids. The germline V gene has CDR1 SNHLY and CDR2 FYNNEI. In DNA form, the CDR3 reads TGTGCCAGCAGTTTCACAGCGTCCGGGGAGCTGTTTTTT. Amino acids: CASSFTASGELFF.

The V call is TRBV4-1, the J call TRBJ2-6; D perhaps matches TRBD1 (5 bases). The CDR3 is 16 amino acids. Germline V lookup: CDR1 MGHRA, CDR2 YSYEKL. V shed 0 bases and J shed 10 bases, with 16 bases lying between them. CDR3 sequence: CASSQEFLGPRNVLTF. CDR3 DNA: TGCGCCAGCAGCCAAGAGTTTCTGGGGCCTCGTAACGTCCTGACTTTC.

CDR3 coding DNA: TGTGCCAGCAGCTACGGGACTAGCGGGCCTACGCAGTATTTT. It is translated as CASSYGTSGPTQYF. The chain couples TRBV5-6 to TRBJ2-3; 12 bases map to TRBD2. Germline loops: CDR1 SGHDT, CDR2 YYEEEE. V lost 3 bases, J lost 8 bases, and 4 bases stayed unmatched. The CDR3 spans 14 residues. The full variable domain, rest sourced from reference TRBV5-6 and TRBJ2-3, is DAGVTQSPTHLIKTRGQQVTLRCSPKSGHDTVSWYQQALGQGPQFIFQYYEEEERQRGNFPDRFSGHQFPNYSSELNVNALLLGDSALYLCASSYGTSGPTQYFGPGTRLTVL.

This clonotype has a handful of counts. Compared with germline, one end of the junction differs, possibly owing to a read error. The rearrangement uses TRBV6-1 and TRBJ2-2; 12 nucleotides align to TRBD2. The germline gives CDR1 MNHNS, CDR2 SASEGT. The CDR3 has 18 residues. The chain's CDR3 is CAISEASSGGAEGGELFF. CDR3 sequence (DNA): TGTGCCATCAGTGAAGCGTCTAGCGGGGGGGCCGAAGGCGGGGAGCTGTTTTTT.

This clonotype was found a few times. The chain employs TRBV5-1 and TRBJ2-1, with D uncertain. The ends were cut back, 4 bases at V and 7 bases at J, with 9 bases in the middle. The CDR3 is 12 residues long. The germline gives CDR1 SGHRS, CDR2 YFSETQ. The CDR3 protein is CASSPDGNEQFF. The CDR3 DNA follows: TGCGCCAGCAGCCCCGACGGGAATGAGCAGTTCTTC.

This chain uses TRBV7-6 with TRBJ2-1; D is perhaps TRBD1 or TRBD2 (5 bases each). V was trimmed by 5 bases and J by 2 bases, leaving 16 bases between them. The CDR3 is 16 amino acids. Germline CDR1 is SGHVS and CDR2 is FNYEAQ. The DNA for the CDR3 is TGTGCCAGCAGCACCGGGACCCATTTCACCTACAATGAGCAGTTCTTC. Translation: CASSTGTHFTYNEQFF.

V is TRBV20-1 and J is TRBJ2-1; TRBD2 matches at 7 bases. The germline V gene encodes CDR1 DFQATT and CDR2 SNEGSKA (reference sequence). The length of the CDR3 is 16 residues. V gave up 1 base and J gave up 7 bases; unmatched junction bases: 13. CDR3 DNA: TGCAGTGCTAGAGTAGGAGGGGCGGGAGCTTGGAATGAGCAGTTCTTC. Translation: CSARVGGAGAWNEQFF.

The chain recombines TRBV27 with TRBJ2-1; 7 bases are shared with TRBD2. Trimming took 6 bases from V and 3 from J; bases not matched to a gene: 11. CDR1 and CDR2 from the germline V gene are MNHEY and SMNVEV (reference sequence). The CDR3 length is 16 residues. The DNA for the CDR3 is TGTGCCAGCAGCCTAACGGCGGGAGTTTTCTACAATGAGCAGTTCTTC. It encodes CASSLTAGVFYNEQFF.

The rearrangement uses TRBV27 and TRBJ2-7; weak D call: TRBD1 (6 bases). The CDR3 has 13 residues. V shed 5 bases and J shed 3 bases, with 11 bases lying between them. In germline, CDR1 is MNHEY, CDR2 SMNVEV (reference sequence). CDR3 sequence (DNA): TGTGCCAGCAGTGATACAGGGATCTACGAGCAGTACTTC. It is translated as CASSDTGIYEQYF.

The chain's CDR3 is CASITTERRKDNEQFF. The CDR3, as DNA: TGTGCCAGCATTACTACCGAGAGACGAAAGGACAATGAGCAGTTCTTC. The chain is built from TRBV28 and TRBJ2-1, with D unclear. Deletions cut 7 bases from V and 5 bases from J, with 21 bases between. Germline-derived CDR1 and CDR2 are MDHEN and SYDVKM. This CDR3 is built from 16 residues. Combining the CDR3 with reference TRBV28 and TRBJ2-1 gives the whole variable domain DVKVTQSSRYLVKRTGEKVFLECVQDMDHENMFWYRQDPGLGLRLIYFSYDVKMKEKGDIPEGYSVSREKKERFSLILESASTNQTSMYLCASITTERRKDNEQFFGPGTRLTVL.

V and J are TRBV20-1 and TRBJ2-1; 9 nucleotides agree with TRBD2. The length of the CDR3 is 15 residues. J lost 6 bases, V lost 0 bases, and 6 bases had no gene match. Germline loops: CDR1 DFQATT, CDR2 SNEGSKA (reference sequence). Written as DNA, the CDR3 is TGCAGTGCTAGAGATGGGCTAGCGGGGATCAATGAGCAGTTCTTC. Translating it yields CSARDGLAGINEQFF.

Remarks on this clonotype: Since a much larger clone is just one base distant, this may be a read error. V gene TRBV4-2 combines with J gene TRBJ2-3; 12 bases agree with TRBD2. The CDR3 extends over 15 amino acids. Germline lookup yields CDR1 LGHNA and CDR2 YNFKEQ. CDR3 in DNA: TGTGCCATCAGCGCACTAGCGGGGGGTCCAGATACGCAGTATTTT. This gives the protein CAISALAGGPDTQYF.